This T cell receptor beta chain was documented in a study of cytomegalovirus exposure and HLA in healthy donors. Whole-study results and caveats: High specificity and sensitivity for cytomegalovirus status were reported for the classifier. Cytomegalovirus association was assigned to more than 150 TCR beta chains.

Sequenced by immunoSEQ multiplex PCR; TCRdb stores in-frame clones only, minus some. The sample includes more than 45,000 clones, 89% of them seen just once. The donors were part of the approximately 130-subject validation cohort, which stood apart from the roughly 640-subject first cohort. In regard to this clone: Its specificity is not known.

The germline V gene encodes CDR1 MDHEN and CDR2 SYDVKM. V gave up 6 bases and J gave up 7 bases; unmatched junction bases: 7. The CDR3 covers 13 residues. Material: PBMCs. The genes are TRBV28 and TRBJ1-1; 8 bases map to TRBD1. This receptor was identified in a woman under 30 in good health and CMV-seronegative. The CDR3 spells CASSFTGGNEAFF. The CDR3 DNA sequence: TGTGCCAGCAGCTTTACAGGGGGAAATGAAGCTTTCTTT.